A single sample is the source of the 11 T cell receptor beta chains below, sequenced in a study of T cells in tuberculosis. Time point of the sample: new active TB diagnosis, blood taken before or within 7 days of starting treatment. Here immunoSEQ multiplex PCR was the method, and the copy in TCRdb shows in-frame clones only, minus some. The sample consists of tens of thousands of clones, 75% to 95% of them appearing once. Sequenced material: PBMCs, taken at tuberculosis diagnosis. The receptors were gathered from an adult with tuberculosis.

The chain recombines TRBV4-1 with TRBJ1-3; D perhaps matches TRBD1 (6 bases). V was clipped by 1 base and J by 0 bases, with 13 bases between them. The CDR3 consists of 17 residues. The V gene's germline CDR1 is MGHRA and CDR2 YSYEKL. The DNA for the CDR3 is TGCGCCAGCAGCCAAGTCCGAGCACAGGGCTCTGGAAACACCATATATTTT. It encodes CASSQVRAQGSGNTIYF.

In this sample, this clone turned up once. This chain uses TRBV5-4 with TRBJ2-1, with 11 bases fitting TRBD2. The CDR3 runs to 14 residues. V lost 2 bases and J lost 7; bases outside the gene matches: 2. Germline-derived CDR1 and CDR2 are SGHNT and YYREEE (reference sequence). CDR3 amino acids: CASSFRTSGNEQFF. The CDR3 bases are TGTGCCAGCAGCTTCAGGACTAGCGGGAATGAGCAGTTCTTC.

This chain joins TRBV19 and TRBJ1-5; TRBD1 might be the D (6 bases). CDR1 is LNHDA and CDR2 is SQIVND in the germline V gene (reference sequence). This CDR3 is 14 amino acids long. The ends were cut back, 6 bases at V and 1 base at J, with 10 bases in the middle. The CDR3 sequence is CASRRTVSNQPQHF. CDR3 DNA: TGTGCCAGTAGACGGACAGTCAGCAATCAGCCCCAGCATTTT.

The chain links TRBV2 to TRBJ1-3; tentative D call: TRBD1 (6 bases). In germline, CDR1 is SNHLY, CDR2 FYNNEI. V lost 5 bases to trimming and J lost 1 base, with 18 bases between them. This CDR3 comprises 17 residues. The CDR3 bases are TGTGCCAGCAGTTTTTATGCCGAACAGGGTTCTGGAAACACCATATATTTT. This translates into CASSFYAEQGSGNTIYF. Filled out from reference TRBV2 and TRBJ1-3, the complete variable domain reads EPEVTQTPSHQVTQMGQEVILRCVPISNHLYFYWYRQILGQKVEFLVSFYNNEISEKSEIFDDQFSVERPDGSNFTLKIRSTKLEDSAMYFCASSFYAEQGSGNTIYFGEGSWLTVV.

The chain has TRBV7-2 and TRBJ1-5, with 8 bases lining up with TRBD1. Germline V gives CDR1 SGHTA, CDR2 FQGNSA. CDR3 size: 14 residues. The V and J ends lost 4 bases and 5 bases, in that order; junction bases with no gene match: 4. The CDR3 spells CASSWTGSDQPQHF. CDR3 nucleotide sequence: TGTGCCAGCAGCTGGACAGGGTCCGATCAGCCCCAGCATTTT.

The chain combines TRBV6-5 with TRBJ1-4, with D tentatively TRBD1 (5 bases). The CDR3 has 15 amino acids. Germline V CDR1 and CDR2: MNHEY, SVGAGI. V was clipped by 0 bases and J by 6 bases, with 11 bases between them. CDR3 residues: CASSYSGGTYEKLFF. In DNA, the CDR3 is TGTGCCAGCAGTTACTCAGGAGGGACCTATGAAAAACTGTTTTTT.

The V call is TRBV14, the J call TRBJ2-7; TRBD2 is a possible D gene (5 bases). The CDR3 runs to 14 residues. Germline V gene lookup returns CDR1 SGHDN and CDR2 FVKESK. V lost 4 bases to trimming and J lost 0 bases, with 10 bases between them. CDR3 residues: CASSLWESSYEQYF. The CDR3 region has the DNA TGTGCCAGCAGCCTGTGGGAGAGCTCCTACGAGCAGTACTTC. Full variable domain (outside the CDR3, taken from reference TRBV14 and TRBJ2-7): EAGVTQFPSHSVIEKGQTVTLRCDPISGHDNLYWYRRVMGKEIKFLLHFVKESKQDESGMPNNRFLAERTGGTYSTLKVQPAELEDSGVYFCASSLWESSYEQYFGPGTRLTVT.

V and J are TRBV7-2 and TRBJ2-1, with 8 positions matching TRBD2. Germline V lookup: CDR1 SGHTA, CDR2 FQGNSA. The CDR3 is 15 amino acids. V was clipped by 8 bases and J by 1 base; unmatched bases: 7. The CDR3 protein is CASSGGARSYNEQFF. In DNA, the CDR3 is TGTGCCAGCTCGGGGGGGGCCAGATCCTACAATGAGCAGTTCTTC.

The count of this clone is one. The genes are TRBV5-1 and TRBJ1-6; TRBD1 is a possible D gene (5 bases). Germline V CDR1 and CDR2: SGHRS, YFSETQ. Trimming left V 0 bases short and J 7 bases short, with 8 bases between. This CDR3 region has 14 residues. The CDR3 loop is CASSLGQTNSPLHF. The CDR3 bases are TGCGCCAGCAGCTTGGGACAGACCAATTCACCCCTCCACTTT.

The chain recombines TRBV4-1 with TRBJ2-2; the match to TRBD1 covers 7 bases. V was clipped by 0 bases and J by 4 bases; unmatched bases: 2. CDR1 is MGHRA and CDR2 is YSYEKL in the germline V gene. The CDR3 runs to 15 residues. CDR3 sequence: CASSQERQGTGELFF. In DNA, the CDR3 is TGCGCCAGCAGCCAAGAAAGACAGGGCACCGGGGAGCTGTTTTTT.

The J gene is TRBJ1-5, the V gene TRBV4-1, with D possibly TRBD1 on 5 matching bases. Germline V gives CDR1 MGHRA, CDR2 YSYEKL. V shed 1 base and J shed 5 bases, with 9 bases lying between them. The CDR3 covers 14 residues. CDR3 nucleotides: TGCGCCAGCAGCCAAGCTGCGGGGGATCAGCCCCAGCATTTT. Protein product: CASSQAAGDQPQHF.